The sample holds many counts of the clone carrying this TCR beta chain. Its antigen is still unknown. Using immunoSEQ multiplex PCR, the repertoire was profiled, and TCRdb retains in-frame clones only, with some absent. The data contain about 57,000 clones, roughly three fifths of them singletons. This specimen belongs to a study of cytotoxic CD8 clonotypes in ibrutinib-treated CLL. Study in general: Patients: fewer than 12 relapsed/refractory, approximately 16 treatment-naive, some 18 IGHV unmutated. The taking of response samples occurred after a median about eleven months of treatment, with a range of 6 to 36.

Cryopreserved PBMCs yielded around 2.1 micrograms of genomic DNA for TCR beta libraries. Study-level points and caveats: Elevated clonality accompanied ibrutinib response, with a return toward baseline values at progression.

CDR3 length equals 13 residues. Germline assignment: CDR1 SGHAT and CDR2 FQNNGV. The ends were cut back, 6 bases at V and 5 bases at J, with 13 bases in the middle. The sample consisted of PBMCs, taken after 24 months of ibrutinib treatment. The source of this sequence is a human donor with chronic lymphocytic leukemia. The chain has TRBV11-2 and TRBJ1-2; D not resolved. The CDR3 reads CASSLRVTYGYTF. Written as DNA, the CDR3 is TGTGCCAGCAGTCTCCGTGTCACTTATGGCTACACCTTC. The entire variable domain, with the rest obtained from reference TRBV11-2 and TRBJ1-2, is as follows: EAGVAQSPRYKIIEKRQSVAFWCNPISGHATLYWYQQILGQGPKLLIQFQNNGVVDDSQLPKDRFSAERLKGVDSTLKIQPAKLEDSAVYLCASSLRVTYGYTFGSGTRLTVV.